This T cell receptor beta chain was sequenced in a study of T cell responses to AZD1222 COVID-19 vaccine. Findings of the study overall: Of spike-specific TCRs, nearly half reportedly target regions left unmutated in variants. Repertoires were sampled only after the peak T cell response. White British people made up most donors, females outnumbered males, and clonal diversity was possibly underestimated.

On this clone itself: What it binds is not known.

The assay was immunoSEQ multiplex PCR, and TCRdb's table has in-frame clones only and misses some. The sample lists roughly 110,000 clones; approximately 88% were seen once. Trimming took off 2 bases at V and 6 bases at J, with 5 bases between the two ends. The CDR3 is made up of 12 amino acids. The V gene's germline CDR1 is SGHKS and CDR2 YYEKEE (reference sequence). This receptor was taken from an adult in good health. The chain has TRBV5-5 and TRBJ2-2; D ambiguous. This specimen consisted of peripheral blood, obtained on day 0 of AZD1222 vaccination. The CDR3 DNA is TGTGCCAGCAGCTTAGGCGCCGGGGAGCTGTTTTTT. Protein sequence: CASSLGAGELFF.